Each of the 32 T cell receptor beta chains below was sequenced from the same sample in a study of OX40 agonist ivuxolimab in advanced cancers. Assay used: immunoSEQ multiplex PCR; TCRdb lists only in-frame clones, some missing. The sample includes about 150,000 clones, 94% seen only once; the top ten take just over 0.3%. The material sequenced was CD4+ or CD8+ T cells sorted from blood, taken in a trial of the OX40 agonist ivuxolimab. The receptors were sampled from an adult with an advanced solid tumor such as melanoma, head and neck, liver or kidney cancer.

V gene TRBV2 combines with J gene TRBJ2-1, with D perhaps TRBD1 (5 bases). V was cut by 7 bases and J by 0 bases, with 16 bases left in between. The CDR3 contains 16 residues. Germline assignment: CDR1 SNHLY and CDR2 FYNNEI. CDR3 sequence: CASTRDRTSSYNEQFF. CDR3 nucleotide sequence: TGTGCCAGCACCAGAGACAGAACTTCCTCCTACAATGAGCAGTTCTTC. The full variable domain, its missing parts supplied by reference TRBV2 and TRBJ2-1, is EPEVTQTPSHQVTQMGQEVILRCVPISNHLYFYWYRQILGQKVEFLVSFYNNEISEKSEIFDDQFSVERPDGSNFTLKIRSTKLEDSAMYFCASTRDRTSSYNEQFFGPGTRLTVL.

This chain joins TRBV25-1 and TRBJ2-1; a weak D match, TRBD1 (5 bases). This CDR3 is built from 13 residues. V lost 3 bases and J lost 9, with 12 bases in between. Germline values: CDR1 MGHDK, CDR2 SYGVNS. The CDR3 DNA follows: TGTGCCAGCAGTGACGACAGAAGAAGTGAGCAGTTCTTC. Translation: CASSDDRRSEQFF.

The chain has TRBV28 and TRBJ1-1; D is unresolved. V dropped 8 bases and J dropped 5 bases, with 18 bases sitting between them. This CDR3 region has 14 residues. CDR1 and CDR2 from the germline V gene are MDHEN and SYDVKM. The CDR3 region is CASGGWAGRTEAFF. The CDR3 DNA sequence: TGTGCCAGCGGAGGCTGGGCGGGCAGAACTGAAGCTTTCTTT.

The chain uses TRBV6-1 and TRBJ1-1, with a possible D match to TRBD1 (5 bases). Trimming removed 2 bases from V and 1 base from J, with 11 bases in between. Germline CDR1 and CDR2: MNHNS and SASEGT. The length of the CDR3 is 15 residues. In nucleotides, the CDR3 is TGTGCCAGCAGTGAATGGGGGTCCGGGAACACTGAAGCTTTCTTT. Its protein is CASSEWGSGNTEAFF.

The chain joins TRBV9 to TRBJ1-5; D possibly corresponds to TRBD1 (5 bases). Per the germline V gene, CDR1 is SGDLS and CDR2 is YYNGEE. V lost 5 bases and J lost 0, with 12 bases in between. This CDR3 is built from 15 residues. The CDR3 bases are TGTGCCAGCAGTGCATCTCAGGGTAGCAATCAGCCCCAGCATTTT. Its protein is CASSASQGSNQPQHF.

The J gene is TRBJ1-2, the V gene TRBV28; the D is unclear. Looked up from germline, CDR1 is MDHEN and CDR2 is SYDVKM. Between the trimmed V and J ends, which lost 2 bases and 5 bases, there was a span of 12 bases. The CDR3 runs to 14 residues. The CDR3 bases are TGTGCCAGCAGTTTACTGCAAGGAGGTTATGGCTACACCTTC. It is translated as CASSLLQGGYGYTF.

The CDR3 loop reads CASRGPGNTIYF. CDR3 nucleotides: TGTGCCAGCAGGGGCCCCGGAAACACCATATATTTT. This chain uses TRBV9 with TRBJ1-3; D is uncertain. This CDR3 region has 12 residues. Germline V gives CDR1 SGDLS, CDR2 YYNGEE. V shed 5 bases and J shed 4 bases, with 7 bases lying between them.

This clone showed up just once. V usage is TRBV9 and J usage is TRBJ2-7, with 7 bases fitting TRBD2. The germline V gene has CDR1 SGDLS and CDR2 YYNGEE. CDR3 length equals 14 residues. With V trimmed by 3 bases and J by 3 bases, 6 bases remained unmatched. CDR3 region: CASSARGDHYEQYF. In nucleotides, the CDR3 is TGTGCCAGCAGCGCCCGGGGGGACCACTACGAGCAGTACTTC.

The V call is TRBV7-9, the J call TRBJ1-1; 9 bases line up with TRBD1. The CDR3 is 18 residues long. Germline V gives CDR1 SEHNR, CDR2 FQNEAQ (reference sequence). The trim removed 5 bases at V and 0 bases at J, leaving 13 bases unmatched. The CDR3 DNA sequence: TGTGCCAGCAGCCCTAGTCCCGGGACAGGGATGGTGAACACTGAAGCTTTCTTT. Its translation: CASSPSPGTGMVNTEAFF.

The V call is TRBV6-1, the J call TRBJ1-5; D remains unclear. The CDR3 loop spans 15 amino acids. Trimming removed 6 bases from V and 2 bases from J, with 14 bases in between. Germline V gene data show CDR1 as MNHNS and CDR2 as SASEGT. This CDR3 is CASSSRGSGNQPQHF. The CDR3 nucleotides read TGTGCCAGCAGCTCCCGCGGGAGCGGCAATCAGCCCCAGCATTTT.

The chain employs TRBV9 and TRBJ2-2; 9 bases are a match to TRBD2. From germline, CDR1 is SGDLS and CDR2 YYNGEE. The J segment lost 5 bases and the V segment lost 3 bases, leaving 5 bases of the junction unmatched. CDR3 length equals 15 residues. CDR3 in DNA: TGTGCCAGCAGCGAAGTAGCGGGGGTGACCGGGGAGCTGTTTTTT. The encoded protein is CASSEVAGVTGELFF.

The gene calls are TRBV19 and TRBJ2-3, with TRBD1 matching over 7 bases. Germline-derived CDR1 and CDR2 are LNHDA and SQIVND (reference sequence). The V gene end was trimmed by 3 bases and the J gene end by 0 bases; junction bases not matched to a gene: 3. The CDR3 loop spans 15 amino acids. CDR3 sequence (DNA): TGTGCCAGTAGTATTAGACAGGGTAGCACAGATACGCAGTATTTT. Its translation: CASSIRQGSTDTQYF.

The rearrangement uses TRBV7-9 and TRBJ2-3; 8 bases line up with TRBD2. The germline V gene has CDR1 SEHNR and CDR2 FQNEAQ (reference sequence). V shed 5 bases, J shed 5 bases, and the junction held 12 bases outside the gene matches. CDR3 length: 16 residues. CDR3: CASSPFAAGAGDTQYF. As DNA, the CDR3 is TGTGCCAGCAGCCCTTTCGCAGCGGGAGCTGGAGATACGCAGTATTTT.

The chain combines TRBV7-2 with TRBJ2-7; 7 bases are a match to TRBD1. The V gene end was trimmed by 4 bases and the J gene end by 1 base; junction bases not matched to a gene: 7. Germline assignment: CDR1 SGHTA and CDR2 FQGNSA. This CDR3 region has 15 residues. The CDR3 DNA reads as TGTGCCAGCAGCTCGCCCCGGGACAGTTCCTACGAGCAGTACTTC. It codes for CASSSPRDSSYEQYF.

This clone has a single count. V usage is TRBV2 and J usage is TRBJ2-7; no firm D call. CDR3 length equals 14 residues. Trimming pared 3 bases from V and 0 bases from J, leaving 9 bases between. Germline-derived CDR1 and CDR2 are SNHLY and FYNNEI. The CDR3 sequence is CASSEASYSYEQYF. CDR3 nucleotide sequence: TGTGCCAGCAGTGAGGCCAGTTACTCCTACGAGCAGTACTTC. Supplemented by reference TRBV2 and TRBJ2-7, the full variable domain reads EPEVTQTPSHQVTQMGQEVILRCVPISNHLYFYWYRQILGQKVEFLVSFYNNEISEKSEIFDDQFSVERPDGSNFTLKIRSTKLEDSAMYFCASSEASYSYEQYFGPGTRLTVT.

Here the CDR3 reads CASWTGVGDEQFF. The CDR3 coding sequence is TGTGCCAGCTGGACAGGGGTTGGCGATGAGCAGTTCTTC. This chain uses TRBV18 with TRBJ2-1; TRBD1 aligns across 9 bases. Germline V CDR1 and CDR2: KGHSH, LQKENI. The CDR3 runs to 13 residues. V dropped 7 bases and J dropped 8; count of bases not matched to a gene: 6.

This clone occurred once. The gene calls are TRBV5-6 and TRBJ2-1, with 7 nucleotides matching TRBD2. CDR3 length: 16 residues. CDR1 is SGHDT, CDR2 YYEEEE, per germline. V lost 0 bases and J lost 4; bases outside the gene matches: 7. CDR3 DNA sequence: TGTGCCAGCAGCTTGGCCCGGGACTACCCTTACAATGAGCAGTTCTTC. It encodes CASSLARDYPYNEQFF.

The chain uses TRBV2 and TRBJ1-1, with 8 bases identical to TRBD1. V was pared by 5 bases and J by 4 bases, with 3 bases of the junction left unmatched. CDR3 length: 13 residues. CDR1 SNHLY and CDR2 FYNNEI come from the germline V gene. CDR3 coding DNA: TGTGCCAGCAGTATGGGACAGGCCACTGAAGCTTTCTTT. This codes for CASSMGQATEAFF.

The CDR3 sequence is CASSIRGQPQHF. The CDR3 coding sequence is TGTGCCAGTAGTATACGTGGTCAGCCCCAGCATTTT. This chain joins TRBV19 and TRBJ1-5; D call uncertain. The CDR3 has 12 amino acids. With 2 bases removed from V and 6 bases from J, the gap between germline ends came to 5 bases. Germline CDR1 reads LNHDA; CDR2 reads SQIVND (reference sequence).

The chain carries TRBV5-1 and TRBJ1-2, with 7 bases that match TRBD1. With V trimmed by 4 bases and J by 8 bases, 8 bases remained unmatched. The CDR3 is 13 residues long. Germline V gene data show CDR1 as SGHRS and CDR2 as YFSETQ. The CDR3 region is CASSPTGFRGYTF. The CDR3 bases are TGCGCCAGCAGCCCGACAGGGTTCAGGGGCTACACCTTC.

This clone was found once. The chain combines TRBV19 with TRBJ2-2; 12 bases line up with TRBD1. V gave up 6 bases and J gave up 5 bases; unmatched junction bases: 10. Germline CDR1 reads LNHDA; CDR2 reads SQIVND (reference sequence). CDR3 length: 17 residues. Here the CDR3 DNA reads TGTGCCAGTAGGGGGGACAGGGGGCCCCGAGAGACCGGGGAGCTGTTTTTT. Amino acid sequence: CASRGDRGPRETGELFF.

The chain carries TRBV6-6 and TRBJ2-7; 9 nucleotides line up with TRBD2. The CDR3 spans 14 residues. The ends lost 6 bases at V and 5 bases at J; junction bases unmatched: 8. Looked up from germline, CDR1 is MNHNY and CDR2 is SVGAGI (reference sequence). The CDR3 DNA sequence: TGTGCCAGCAGACGGGCGGGAGGGCCCCACGAGCAGTACTTC. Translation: CASRRAGGPHEQYF.

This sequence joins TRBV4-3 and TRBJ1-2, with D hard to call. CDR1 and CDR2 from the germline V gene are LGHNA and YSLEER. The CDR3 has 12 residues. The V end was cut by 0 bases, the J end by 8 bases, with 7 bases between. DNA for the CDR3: TGCGCCAGCAGCCAAGATGTAGGAGGCTACACCTTC. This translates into CASSQDVGGYTF.

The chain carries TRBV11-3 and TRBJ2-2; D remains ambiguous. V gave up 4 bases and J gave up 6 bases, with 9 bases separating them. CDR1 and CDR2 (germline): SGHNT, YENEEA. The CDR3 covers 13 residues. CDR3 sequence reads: CASSSGTPGELFF. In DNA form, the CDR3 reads TGTGCCAGCAGCTCCGGAACACCCGGGGAGCTGTTTTTT. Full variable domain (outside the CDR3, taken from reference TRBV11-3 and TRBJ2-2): EAGVVQSPRYKIIEKKQPVAFWCNPISGHNTLYWYLQNLGQGPELLIRYENEEAVDDSQLPKDRFSAERLKGVDSTLKIQPAELGDSAVYLCASSSGTPGELFFGEGSRLTVL.

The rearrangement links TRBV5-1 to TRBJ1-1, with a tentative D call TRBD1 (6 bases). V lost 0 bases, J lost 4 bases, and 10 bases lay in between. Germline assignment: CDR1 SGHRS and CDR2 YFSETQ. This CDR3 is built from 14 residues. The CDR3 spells CASSLGTAITEAFF. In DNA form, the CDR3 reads TGCGCCAGCAGCTTGGGGACAGCGATCACTGAAGCTTTCTTT.

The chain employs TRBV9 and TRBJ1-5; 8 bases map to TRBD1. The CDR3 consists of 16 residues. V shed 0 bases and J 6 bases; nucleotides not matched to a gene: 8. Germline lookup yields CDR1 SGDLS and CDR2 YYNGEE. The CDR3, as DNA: TGTGCCAGCAGCGTAGACGCCAGGGGGCCCAGTCAGCCCCAGCATTTT. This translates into CASSVDARGPSQPQHF.

The CDR3 sequence is CASSRAGAYQPQHF. The CDR3 bases are TGTGCCAGCAGTCGGGCCGGGGCCTATCAGCCCCAGCATTTT. The chain is built from TRBV28 and TRBJ1-5; tentative D call: TRBD1 (5 bases). Germline CDR1 MDHEN, CDR2 SYDVKM. The CDR3 runs to 14 residues. The V gene lost 5 bases and the J gene lost 5 bases, with 13 bases spanning the gap.

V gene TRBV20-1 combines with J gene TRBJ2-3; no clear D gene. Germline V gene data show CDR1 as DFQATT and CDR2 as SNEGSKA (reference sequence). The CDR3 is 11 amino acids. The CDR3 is CSPLGANTQYF. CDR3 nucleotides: TGCAGCCCCCTTGGAGCCAATACGCAGTATTTT.

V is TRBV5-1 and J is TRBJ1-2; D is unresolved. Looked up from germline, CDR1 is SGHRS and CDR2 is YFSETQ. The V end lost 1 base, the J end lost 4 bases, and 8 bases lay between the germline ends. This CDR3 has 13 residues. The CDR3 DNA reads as TGCGCCAGCAGCTTGACAGATCTCTATGGCTACACCTTC. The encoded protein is CASSLTDLYGYTF.

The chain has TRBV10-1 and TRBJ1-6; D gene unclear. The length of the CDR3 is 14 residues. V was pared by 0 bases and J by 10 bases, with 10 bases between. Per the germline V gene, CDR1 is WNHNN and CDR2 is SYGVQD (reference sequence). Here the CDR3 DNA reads TGCGCCAGCAGTGAGTCGAACCGGGCGTCACCCCTCCACTTT. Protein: CASSESNRASPLHF.

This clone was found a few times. CDR3 in amino acids: CASSVPGQGRYRNAYEQYF. As DNA, the CDR3 is TGTGCCAGCAGCGTCCCGGGACAGGGGAGGTATAGAAACGCCTACGAGCAGTACTTC. This rearrangement joins TRBV9 to TRBJ2-7; 10 nucleotides align to TRBD1. The germline gives CDR1 SGDLS, CDR2 YYNGEE. J lost 2 bases, V lost 2 bases, and 16 bases had no gene match. The CDR3 contains 19 residues. Filled out from reference TRBV9 and TRBJ2-7, the complete variable domain reads DSGVTQTPKHLITATGQRVTLRCSPRSGDLSVYWYQQSLDQGLQFLIQYYNGEERAKGNILERFSAQQFPDLHSELNLSSLELGDSALYFCASSVPGQGRYRNAYEQYFGPGTRLTVT.

As DNA, the CDR3 is TGCGCCAGCAGTCAATCAGTCGGAGGGGGGACTAATGAAAAACTGTTTTTT. As protein: CASSQSVGGGTNEKLFF. This chain joins TRBV23-1 and TRBJ1-4, with D tentatively TRBD1 (6 bases). TRBV23-1 carries the ORF label, with uncertain function. This CDR3 is built from 17 residues. V was cut by 0 bases and J by 2 bases, with 13 bases left in between.